This T cell receptor beta chain was sequenced in a study of cytomegalovirus exposure and HLA in healthy donors. Study-wide background: The platform used for the 120 or so validation repertoires matched that of the approximately 670 first-cohort repertoires, a later analysis reported. Study-level findings and limits: Reportedly, diagnosis of cytomegalovirus status by the classifier showed high specificity and sensitivity. Researchers catalogued under 200 TCR beta chains as cytomegalovirus-associated.

The CDR3 is made up of 14 amino acids. With 4 bases clipped from V and 0 bases from J, the junction kept 2 bases outside the gene matches. Germline lookup yields CDR1 SGHDT and CDR2 YYEEEE. Assay: immunoSEQ multiplex PCR; the TCRdb copy retains only in-frame clones and omits some. Of about 300,000 clones listed, around nine tenths are singletons. Points on this clone: What it binds is not known.

This chain connects TRBV5-6 to TRBJ2-7, with 9 bases fitting TRBD2. This TCR was sampled from a woman aged 18-29 years in good health and CMV-seronegative. The sequenced material came from PBMCs. The chain's CDR3 is CASSETSGSYEQYF. In DNA form, the CDR3 reads TGTGCCAGCAGCGAGACTAGCGGCTCCTACGAGCAGTACTTC.